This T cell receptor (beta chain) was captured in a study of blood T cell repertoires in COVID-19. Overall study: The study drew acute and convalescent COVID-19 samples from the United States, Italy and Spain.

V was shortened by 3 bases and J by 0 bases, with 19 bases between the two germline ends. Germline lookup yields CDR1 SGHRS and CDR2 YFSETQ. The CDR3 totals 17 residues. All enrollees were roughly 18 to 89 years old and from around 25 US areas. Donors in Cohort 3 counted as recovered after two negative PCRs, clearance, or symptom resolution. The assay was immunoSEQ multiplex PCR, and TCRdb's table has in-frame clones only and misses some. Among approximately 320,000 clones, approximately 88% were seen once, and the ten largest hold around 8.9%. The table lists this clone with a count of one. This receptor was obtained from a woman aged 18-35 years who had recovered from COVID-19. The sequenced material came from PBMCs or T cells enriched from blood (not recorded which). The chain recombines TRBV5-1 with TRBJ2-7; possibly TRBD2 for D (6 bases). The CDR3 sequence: CASSSRGALTSSYEQYF. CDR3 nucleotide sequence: TGCGCCAGCAGCTCCCGCGGGGCGCTAACGAGCTCCTACGAGCAGTACTTC.